The 31 T cell receptor beta chains reported below all come from one sample, sequenced in a study of cytomegalovirus exposure and HLA in healthy donors. Primers included in the PCR were 60 Vbeta and 13 Jbeta primers. Using immunoSEQ multiplex PCR, the repertoire was profiled, and TCRdb retains in-frame clones only, with some absent. The sample lists about 110,000 clones; around 75% were seen once. The sample consisted of PBMCs. Receptor source: a woman in her thirties in good health and CMV-seronegative.

The rearrangement links TRBV30 to TRBJ1-2, with D perhaps TRBD1 (6 bases). CDR1 and CDR2 from the germline V gene are GTSNPN and SVGIG (reference sequence). The length of the CDR3 is 13 residues. V lost 0 bases and J 6 bases, leaving 11 bases between the germline ends. CDR3 protein: CAWSVFRGNGYTF. DNA of the CDR3: TGTGCCTGGAGTGTCTTCAGGGGTAATGGCTACACCTTC. Based on the CDR3 plus reference TRBV30 and TRBJ1-2, the full variable domain is SQTIHQWPATLVQPVGSPLSLECTVEGTSNPNLYWYRQAAGRGLQLLFYSVGIGQISSEVPQNLSASRPQDRQFILSSKKLLLSDSGFYLCAWSVFRGNGYTFGSGTRLTVV.

This chain connects TRBV5-1 to TRBJ1-5, with 8 bases aligning to TRBD1. The germline V gene has CDR1 SGHRS and CDR2 YFSETQ. Germline trimming cut 7 bases from V and 6 bases from J; bases unmatched to any gene: 6. The CDR3 spans 13 residues. CDR3 sequence reads: CASGQGVGQPQHF. The CDR3 DNA is TGCGCCAGCGGACAGGGCGTAGGTCAGCCCCAGCATTTT.

This clone is medium-sized within its sample. The chain is built from TRBV6-1 and TRBJ2-2; D is unresolved. The germline CDR1 and CDR2 sequences are MNHNS and SASEGT. V lost 8 bases and J lost 3, with 13 bases in between. The CDR3 runs 14 residues. The CDR3: CASQTHPDTGELFF. As DNA, the CDR3 is TGTGCCAGCCAGACTCACCCGGACACCGGGGAGCTGTTTTTT.

The V and J genes are TRBV27 and TRBJ1-5; D gene uncertain. This CDR3 spans 16 amino acids. Germline CDR1 is MNHEY and CDR2 is SMNVEV (reference sequence). V lost 2 bases, J lost 4 bases, and 15 bases lay in between. Here the CDR3 DNA reads TGTGCCAGCAGTTTAAACGATGACACGAAGAATCAGCCCCAGCATTTT. This encodes CASSLNDDTKNQPQHF.

CDR3 DNA sequence: TGTGCCAGCGGACGGGACAGAGACTCCTACAATGAGCAGTTCTTC. It specifies CASGRDRDSYNEQFF. The V and J genes are TRBV6-1 and TRBJ2-1; 7 nucleotides line up with TRBD1. This CDR3 is 15 amino acids long. The germline CDR1 and CDR2 sequences are MNHNS and SASEGT. V trimming: 8 bases; J trimming: 0 bases; junction bases outside the gene matches: 7.

In DNA, the CDR3 is TGCGCCAGCAGCTGGGCCGGGGACTTCGGCGAGCAGTACTTC. Protein product: CASSWAGDFGEQYF. The rearrangement links TRBV5-1 to TRBJ2-7, with D perhaps matching TRBD2 (6 bases). Deletions cut 3 bases from V and 6 bases from J, with 16 bases between. CDR3 length equals 14 residues. The germline gives CDR1 SGHRS, CDR2 YFSETQ.

The rearrangement uses TRBV7-3 and TRBJ2-3; the D gene is possibly TRBD2 (6 bases). CDR1 is SGHTA, CDR2 FQGTGA, per germline. This CDR3 contains 15 residues. Trimming removed 2 bases from V and 0 bases from J, with 9 bases in between. CDR3 loop: CASSLLAGSTDTQYF. DNA for the CDR3: TGTGCCAGCAGCTTATTGGCGGGGAGCACAGATACGCAGTATTTT. The variable domain in full, completed from reference TRBV7-3 and TRBJ2-3, reads GAGVSQTPSNKVTEKGKYVELRCDPISGHTALYWYRQSLGQGPEFLIYFQGTGAADDSGLPNDRFFAVRPEGSVSTLKIQRTERGDSAVYLCASSLLAGSTDTQYFGPGTRLTVL.

V and J are TRBV27 and TRBJ1-2, with 8 bases matching TRBD1. CDR1 MNHEY and CDR2 SMNVEV come from the germline V gene (reference sequence). This CDR3 contains 16 residues. Losses at the gene ends were 6 bases for V and 0 bases for J; bases not matched to a gene: 9. The CDR3 DNA is TGTGCCAGCAGCCCTATCCTGACAGGGGCTAACTATGGCTACACCTTC. Amino acid sequence: CASSPILTGANYGYTF.

V gene TRBV4-2 combines with J gene TRBJ1-5; 11 nucleotides line up with TRBD1. This CDR3 is built from 16 residues. The germline gives CDR1 LGHNA, CDR2 YNFKEQ. V lost 4 bases to trimming and J lost 1 base; unmatched junction nucleotides: 3. The CDR3 region is CASSPGTGGSNQPQHF. CDR3 nucleotides: TGTGCCAGCAGCCCTGGGACAGGGGGAAGCAATCAGCCCCAGCATTTT.

V and J are TRBV5-1 and TRBJ1-6, with 7 bases fitting TRBD1. CDR1 is SGHRS and CDR2 is YFSETQ in the germline V gene. The CDR3 is 16 residues long. Trimming cost V 3 bases and J 2 bases; bases outside gene matches: 5. This CDR3 reads CASSSGTVAYNSPLHF. CDR3 bases: TGCGCCAGCAGCTCGGGGACAGTCGCCTATAATTCACCCCTCCACTTT.

This chain links TRBV19 with TRBJ1-2, with unresolved D. Germline V gene sequence: CDR1 LNHDA, CDR2 SQIVND (reference sequence). The germline V and J ends were trimmed by 0 bases and 4 bases, with 6 bases remaining between them. The CDR3 extends over 13 amino acids. The CDR3 region has the DNA TGTGCCAGTAGTATAGATCAGGCCTATGGCTACACCTTC. It yields the protein CASSIDQAYGYTF.

This clone was seen more than once but under ten times. The V and J genes are TRBV27 and TRBJ2-1, with 10 bases fitting TRBD2. Per germline, CDR1 MNHEY and CDR2 SMNVEV (reference sequence). Trimming removed 5 bases from V and 7 bases from J; junction bases left unmatched: 8. The CDR3 runs to 15 residues. Written as DNA, the CDR3 is TGTGCCAGCAGTCTAACTACTAGCGGGAATAATGAGCAGTTCTTC. It yields the protein CASSLTTSGNNEQFF.

This rearrangement joins TRBV4-3 to TRBJ1-2; no clear D. Germline assignment: CDR1 LGHNA and CDR2 YSLEER. V was trimmed by 0 bases and J by 4 bases, leaving 9 bases between them. The CDR3 extends over 14 amino acids. In DNA, the CDR3 is TGCGCCAGCAGCCAAGATCCGCGGGGCTATGGCTACACCTTC. This codes for CASSQDPRGYGYTF.

The chain has TRBV4-3 and TRBJ1-3; no clear D gene. Germline loops: CDR1 LGHNA, CDR2 YSLEER. There are 15 residues in the CDR3. Trimming took 2 bases from V and 4 from J, leaving 12 bases between them. The CDR3 here is CASSQRPGPGNTIYF. The CDR3 DNA sequence: TGCGCCAGCAGCCAAAGGCCGGGTCCAGGAAACACCATATATTTT.

This chain joins TRBV27 and TRBJ2-5, with D possibly being TRBD2 (5 bases). The CDR3 has 17 residues. CDR1 and CDR2 (germline): MNHEY, SMNVEV (reference sequence). V shed 0 bases and J shed 5 bases, with 19 bases lying between them. CDR3 sequence: CASSLSDLVGVRETQYF. CDR3 nucleotide sequence: TGTGCCAGCAGTTTATCGGATCTGGTCGGGGTCAGGGAGACCCAGTACTTC.

As DNA, the CDR3 is TGTGCCTGGACAAGAAAACTAGCATCGACCTTATTCTCCTACGAGCAGTACTTC. It specifies CAWTRKLASTLFSYEQYF. This chain links TRBV30 with TRBJ2-7, with a possible D match to TRBD2 (6 bases). Germline lookup yields CDR1 GTSNPN and CDR2 SVGIG (reference sequence). V gave up 4 bases and J gave up 0 bases, with 25 bases separating them. The CDR3 covers 18 residues.

The J gene is TRBJ2-7, the V gene TRBV19; 7 bases fit TRBD2. V shed 5 bases and J 7 bases; nucleotides not matched to a gene: 5. Germline CDR1 reads LNHDA; CDR2 reads SQIVND (reference sequence). The CDR3 sequence is 12 residues long. In nucleotides, the CDR3 is TGTGCCAGTAGTTATAAAGCGGGAGAGCAGTACTTC. Translation: CASSYKAGEQYF.

This chain uses TRBV11-2 with TRBJ2-5, with D unresolved. Trimming stripped 3 bases from V and 0 bases from J, with 5 bases between. Germline loops: CDR1 SGHAT, CDR2 FQNNGV. The CDR3 has 13 amino acids. The chain's CDR3 is CASSFLYQETQYF. CDR3 DNA: TGTGCCAGCAGCTTCCTGTACCAAGAGACCCAGTACTTC.

The V and J genes are TRBV5-8 and TRBJ2-5; a possible D gene is TRBD2 (6 bases). The DNA matches TRBJ2-7 better at its end, which makes the J call doubtful. Germline-derived CDR1 and CDR2 are SGHTS and YDEGEE. This CDR3 contains 14 residues. Here the CDR3 reads CASSGTGAPSEQYF. For the CDR3, the DNA is TGTGCCAGCAGCGGCACGGGAGCCCCGTCCGAGCAGTACTTC.

V is TRBV5-4 and J is TRBJ1-1; tentatively, D is TRBD1 (6 bases). Trimming pared 3 bases from V and 3 bases from J, leaving 18 bases between. CDR3 size: 16 residues. Germline CDR1 and CDR2: SGHNT and YYREEE (reference sequence). This CDR3 reads CASSWKKGGDYTEAFF. The CDR3 DNA reads TGTGCCAGCAGCTGGAAAAAGGGGGGGGACTACACTGAAGCTTTCTTT.

This chain joins TRBV10-3 and TRBJ1-2, with 7 bases matching TRBD1. V was clipped by 6 bases and J by 2 bases; unmatched bases: 6. Looked up from germline, CDR1 is ENHRY and CDR2 is SYGVKD. The CDR3 loop spans 14 amino acids. The CDR3 DNA sequence: TGTGCCATCAGGGAGGGGGCCATCAACTATGGCTACACCTTC. Amino acids: CAIREGAINYGYTF.

The chain employs TRBV5-1 and TRBJ2-7; no clear D gene. Germline CDR1 is SGHRS and CDR2 is YFSETQ. V was cut by 9 bases and J by 5 bases, with 24 bases left in between. The CDR3 loop spans 15 amino acids. DNA of the CDR3: TGCGCCAAATACCAGAACGGGTCCACGAGCAACGAGCAGTACTTC. Its translation: CAKYQNGSTSNEQYF.

V and J are TRBV10-2 and TRBJ1-2, with 7 positions matching TRBD1. The CDR3 has 14 residues. The V gene's germline CDR1 is WSHSY and CDR2 SAAADI. The junction had 9 bases not matched to a gene; V was cut back by 10 bases and J by 1 base. The CDR3 protein is CATGTALDNYGYTF. The CDR3 region has the DNA TGCGCCACAGGGACAGCGCTCGATAACTATGGCTACACCTTC.

The chain couples TRBV7-6 to TRBJ2-1, with D maybe TRBD2 (5 bases). The CDR3 sequence is 17 residues long. Trimming pared 5 bases from V and 0 bases from J, leaving 17 bases between. Germline CDR1 reads SGHVS; CDR2 reads FNYEAQ. The CDR3 DNA reads as TGTGCCAGCAGCCCAACTAACGGGGTCCCCTCCTACAATGAGCAGTTCTTC. This translates into CASSPTNGVPSYNEQFF.

V usage is TRBV11-3 and J usage is TRBJ2-3, with 7 bases fitting TRBD1. The CDR3 has 13 residues. With V trimmed by 6 bases and J by 5 bases, 5 bases remained unmatched. Looked up from germline, CDR1 is SGHNT and CDR2 is YENEEA. The CDR3 sequence is CASRGTVGDTQYF. CDR3 bases: TGTGCCAGCAGAGGGACAGTTGGAGATACGCAGTATTTT.

The CDR3 nucleotides read TGCGCCAGCAGCCAAGATGCGGGGGGCACTGAAGCTTTCTTT. It specifies CASSQDAGGTEAFF. The chain uses TRBV4-1 and TRBJ1-1, with D maybe TRBD1 (5 bases). V lost 0 bases and J lost 4, with 9 bases in between. The CDR3 extends over 14 amino acids. CDR1 and CDR2 from the germline V gene are MGHRA and YSYEKL.

The rearrangement links TRBV4-1 to TRBJ2-1, with D perhaps matching TRBD2 (6 bases). The V gene lost 0 bases and the J gene lost 1 base, with 16 bases spanning the gap. CDR3 length: 18 amino acids. Germline CDR1 and CDR2: MGHRA and YSYEKL. Here the CDR3 DNA reads TGCGCCAGCAGCCAAGATAATCAGCTAGCGTATTCCTACAATGAGCAGTTCTTC. Translated, it gives CASSQDNQLAYSYNEQFF.

This chain connects TRBV7-9 to TRBJ1-1; possibly TRBD1 for D (5 bases). Trimming pared 5 bases from V and 11 bases from J, leaving 21 bases between. Germline values: CDR1 SEHNR, CDR2 FQNEAQ (reference sequence). This CDR3 comprises 14 residues. The CDR3 region is CASSRGEPPCRAFF. The CDR3 region has the DNA TGTGCCAGCAGCCGGGGGGAACCGCCGTGTAGGGCTTTCTTT.

The V gene is TRBV6-5, the J gene TRBJ1-1, with D unresolved. The CDR3 runs to 13 residues. V shed 7 bases and J shed 3 bases, with 12 bases lying between them. Germline values: CDR1 MNHEY, CDR2 SVGAGI. The CDR3 here is CASKRGRYTEAFF. The CDR3 nucleotides are TGTGCCAGCAAACGAGGGCGGTACACTGAAGCTTTCTTT.

The V gene is TRBV5-1, the J gene TRBJ1-2; 10 nucleotides line up with TRBD1. J was trimmed by 8 bases and V by 1 base; bases with no gene match: 5. Germline CDR1 SGHRS, CDR2 YFSETQ. The CDR3 length is 14 residues. For the CDR3, the DNA is TGCGCCAGCAGCTTGCCCGGGACAGGGGACGGCTACACCTTC. Translating it yields CASSLPGTGDGYTF.

This clone was seen more than once but under ten times. CDR3 nucleotides: TGTGCCAGCAGGTATAACTATGATGGCAATCAGCCCCAGCATTTT. The encoded protein is CASRYNYDGNQPQHF. The rearrangement uses TRBV6-5 and TRBJ1-5; D not resolved. V was trimmed by 6 bases and J by 2 bases, leaving 14 bases between them. CDR1 is MNHEY, CDR2 SVGAGI, per germline. CDR3 length: 15 amino acids.